The 26 T cell receptor beta chains below were found in one sample sequenced in a study of regulatory T cells in long-lasting Graves disease. Construction of the TCR beta libraries employed iRepertoire HTBI primers in conjunction with Arm-PCR of CDR3 regions. Each CDR3 protein is one row after TCRdb ran MiXCR on the multiplex PCR reads. The table records fewer than 650,000 distinct CDR3 sequences, roughly 15% of them present only once. Time point defined: newly diagnosed GD, antithyroid drugs for less than 3 months. The TCR library was made from RNA that had been extracted from PBMCs in TRIzol. The sample was also linked to a second study, of T cells in Graves' hyperthyroidism and ophthalmopathy.

Sequencing used peripheral blood mononuclear cells (PBMCs), obtained at new diagnosis, from a patient treated with antithyroid drugs. The source is a man between 18 and 29 years old with Graves disease.

This clonotype was found a few times. The CDR3 loop reads CSATPWQQETQYF. For the CDR3, the DNA is TGCAGTGCCACCCCGTGGCAGCAAGAGACCCAGTACTTC. The chain carries TRBV20-1 and TRBJ2-5, with D uncertain. The CDR3 length is 13 residues. CDR1 is DFQATT and CDR2 is SNEGSKA in the germline V gene (reference sequence). The germline V and J ends were trimmed by 6 bases and 2 bases, with 13 bases remaining between them.

V and J are TRBV5-1 and TRBJ2-3; no reliable D call. Per the germline V gene, CDR1 is SGHRS and CDR2 is YFSETQ. The CDR3 is 14 residues long. V dropped 2 bases and J dropped 5 bases, with 12 bases sitting between them. CDR3 DNA: TGCGCCAGCAGCTTTGGACCAACGGGAGATACGCAGTATTTT. It is translated as CASSFGPTGDTQYF.

This clonotype was seen many times. The chain couples TRBV12-3 or TRBV12-4 to TRBJ2-7; D call uncertain. Trimming shortened V by 6 bases and J by 6 bases, and 18 bases separated the two germline ends. This CDR3 has 14 residues. The CDR3 nucleotides are TGTGCCAGCAGCCAGACCGCTCGGGTTGGCGAGCAGTACTTC. Translated, it gives CASSQTARVGEQYF.

This clonotype was detected a few times. The chain employs TRBV10-1 and TRBJ2-6; 9 nucleotides line up with TRBD1. This CDR3 comprises 17 residues. Germline CDR1 WNHNN, CDR2 SYGVQD (reference sequence). The J segment lost 0 bases and the V segment lost 10 bases, leaving 10 bases of the junction unmatched. The CDR3: CANNLTGGTSGANVLTF. CDR3 DNA sequence: TGCGCCAATAATTTGACAGGGGGGACCTCTGGGGCCAACGTCCTGACTTTC.

This clonotype was observed a few times. An end of the junction does not agree with germline; a read error may underlie this. This chain's CDR3 is CASSQSPGTGVGYTF. The CDR3 DNA reads TGCGCCAGCAGCCAGTCACCCGGGACAGGGGTCGGCTACACCTTC. This rearrangement joins TRBV11-2 to TRBJ1-2; 10 nucleotides agree with TRBD1. Germline V gene data show CDR1 as SGHAT and CDR2 as FQNNGV. The CDR3 covers 15 residues.

This clonotype was detected a few times. The chain joins TRBV29-1 to TRBJ1-4, with 9 bases matching TRBD1. CDR3 length: 15 residues. V lost 0 bases and J lost 8; bases outside the gene matches: 7. Germline V lookup: CDR1 SQVTM, CDR2 ANQGSEA. The CDR3 DNA reads TGCAGCGTTGAAGAAATGGACAGGGGAAGAGAAAAACTGTTTTTT. As protein: CSVEEMDRGREKLFF.

This clonotype was counted ten times or more. This chain links TRBV3-1 with TRBJ2-3; D is ambiguous. The CDR3 covers 15 residues. The germline V and J ends were trimmed by 1 base and 0 bases, with 8 bases remaining between them. Germline V lookup: CDR1 LGHDT, CDR2 YNNKEL (reference sequence). The chain's CDR3 is CASSQAGRSTDTQYF. DNA of the CDR3: TGTGCCAGCAGCCAAGCAGGTCGGAGCACAGATACGCAGTATTTT.

This clonotype was detected ten times or more. The CDR3 is CASRPGPTNTEAFF. CDR3 sequence (DNA): TGTGCCAGCCGCCCGGGACCGACGAACACTGAAGCTTTCTTT. The genes are TRBV2 and TRBJ1-1; a weak D match, TRBD1 (5 bases). The CDR3 contains 14 residues. CDR1 SNHLY and CDR2 FYNNEI come from the germline V gene. The V and J ends lost 8 bases and 1 base respectively, with 14 bases between them.

In its sample, this clonotype was seen many times. The rearrangement uses TRBV11-2 and TRBJ1-2; D remains unclear. The CDR3 is 15 amino acids. V gave up 4 bases and J gave up 1 base, with 13 bases separating them. Germline CDR1 SGHAT, CDR2 FQNNGV. CDR3 nucleotide sequence: TGTGCCAGCAGCTCAACGCAGTGGGGTAACTATGGCTACACCTTC. Residues: CASSSTQWGNYGYTF.

The CDR3 loop reads CASSLQAGPDTQYF. Written as DNA, the CDR3 is TGTGCCAGCAGCTTACAGGCGGGACCAGATACGCAGTATTTT. This chain links TRBV7-2 with TRBJ2-3; TRBD2 might be the D (6 bases). CDR1 is SGHTA and CDR2 is FQGNSA in the germline V gene. Trimming cost V 2 bases and J 4 bases, with 10 bases left between them. CDR3 length equals 14 residues.

In this sample, this clonotype turned up a few times. J is TRBJ2-3 and V is TRBV12-5, with 8 bases matching TRBD1. CDR3 length equals 14 residues. V trimming: 5 bases; J trimming: 4 bases; junction bases outside the gene matches: 5. Germline CDR1 reads LGHNT; CDR2 reads FRNRAP. The CDR3 nucleotides are TGTGCTAGTGGTCCCGGACAGGGAGCAGATACGCAGTATTTT. As protein: CASGPGQGADTQYF.

This clonotype has just a few counts. V usage is TRBV18 and J usage is TRBJ2-1; D may be TRBD2 (6 bases). The germline V gene encodes CDR1 KGHSH and CDR2 LQKENI. CDR3 length: 17 residues. V was clipped by 6 bases and J by 6 bases, with 24 bases between them. The CDR3 DNA is TGTGCCAGCTCGGATACGATAAGGACTACAGGTAGCAATGAGCAGTTCTTC. As protein: CASSDTIRTTGSNEQFF.

The table lists this clonotype with many counts. The J gene is TRBJ2-7, the V gene TRBV3-1; D is possibly TRBD2 (6 bases). CDR3 length equals 16 residues. Germline CDR1 and CDR2: LGHDT and YNNKEL (reference sequence). The V end lost 3 bases, the J end lost 4 bases, and 19 bases lay between the germline ends. The CDR3 region is CASSQRGEGSIYEQYF. Here the CDR3 DNA reads TGTGCCAGCAGCCAGCGGGGAGAGGGCTCGATATACGAGCAGTACTTC.

This clonotype was seen many times. V usage is TRBV5-1 and J usage is TRBJ2-3; 9 bases align to TRBD1. The CDR3 consists of 16 residues. The trim removed 3 bases at V and 0 bases at J, leaving 5 bases unmatched. Germline CDR1 and CDR2: SGHRS and YFSETQ. CDR3 in DNA: TGCGCCAGCAGCTCCTCGGGACAGGGAAGCACAGATACGCAGTATTTT. Protein product: CASSSSGQGSTDTQYF.

This clonotype was picked up a small number of times. CDR3 DNA: TGTGCCAGCAGTTACAGGGGAACGGGAAACACCATATATTTT. Protein product: CASSYRGTGNTIYF. The chain recombines TRBV27 with TRBJ1-3; 7 nucleotides line up with TRBD1. Trimming took 4 bases from V and 4 from J; bases not matched to a gene: 4. This CDR3 has 14 amino acids. Germline values: CDR1 MNHEY, CDR2 SMNVEV (reference sequence).

The chain has TRBV15 and TRBJ2-3, with 9 bases aligning to TRBD2. Germline V gene sequence: CDR1 LNHNV, CDR2 YYDKDF (reference sequence). Trimming took 0 bases from V and 0 from J; bases not matched to a gene: 4. The CDR3 runs to 17 residues. This CDR3 is CATSRDPAGGSTDTQYF. The CDR3 bases are TGTGCCACCAGCAGAGATCCGGCGGGAGGGAGCACAGATACGCAGTATTTT.

There are many counts of this clonotype. The chain uses TRBV2 and TRBJ2-6, with D maybe TRBD1 (5 bases). The CDR3 has 14 residues. V was pared by 5 bases and J by 2 bases, with 7 bases between. Looked up from germline, CDR1 is SNHLY and CDR2 is FYNNEI. DNA of the CDR3: TGTGCCAGCAGTCAGGGTACTGGGGCCAACGTCCTGACTTTC. Translated: CASSQGTGANVLTF.

This clonotype was counted only a few times. The chain employs TRBV29-1 and TRBJ2-7; possible D gene TRBD1, 5 bases. This CDR3 region has 16 residues. CDR1 and CDR2 (germline): SQVTM, ANQGSEA. The germline V and J ends were trimmed by 0 bases and 2 bases, with 17 bases remaining between them. The CDR3 DNA reads TGCAGCGTTGAAGATCCTCTACAGGAACCCACCTACGAGCAGTACTTC. It encodes CSVEDPLQEPTYEQYF.

This clonotype was detected a few times. The V and J genes are TRBV6-2 or TRBV6-3 and TRBJ2-2; 12 positions agree with TRBD2. Germline V CDR1 and CDR2: MNHEY, SVGEGT. The CDR3 runs to 16 residues. With V trimmed by 4 bases and J by 2 bases, 2 bases remained unmatched. The CDR3 DNA reads TGTGCCAGCAGTTCCGGACTAGCGGGAAACACCGGGGAGCTGTTTTTT. Translated, it gives CASSSGLAGNTGELFF.

This clonotype was recorded once. The likely explanation is a read error, given a far larger clone one base away. The chain recombines TRBV11-2 with TRBJ2-1; weak D call: TRBD2 (6 bases). CDR3 length: 17 amino acids. With 0 bases removed from V and 10 bases from J, the gap between germline ends came to 22 bases. From germline, CDR1 is SGHAT and CDR2 FQNNGV. In DNA form, the CDR3 reads TGTGCCAGCAGCTTAGATCGGGGGTGGGGAGCCCATGACGAGCAGTTCTTC. Translating gives CASSLDRGWGAHDEQFF.

This chain links TRBV12-3 or TRBV12-4 with TRBJ2-1; 7 bases align to TRBD1. Unmatched junction bases numbered 7, after V lost 2 bases and J lost 6 bases. The CDR3 loop spans 15 amino acids. CDR3 DNA: TGTGCCAGCAGTTTAATCGACAGGGCGAGCAATGAGCAGTTCTTC. The encoded protein is CASSLIDRASNEQFF.

The sample holds many counts of this clonotype. At one boundary the junction diverges from the germline segment, which might be a read error. The J gene is TRBJ2-1, the V gene TRBV2; 7 bases fit TRBD2. The germline gives CDR1 SNHLY, CDR2 FYNNEI. The CDR3 extends over 13 amino acids. CDR3 loop: CASRSGTGNEQFF. The CDR3 DNA reads TGTGCTAGCAGAAGCGGGACGGGCAATGAGCAGTTCTTC.

DNA of the CDR3: TGTGCCTGGAGTGTAGTGGGTCGTAGTTCACCCCTCCACTTT. As protein: CAWSVVGRSSPLHF. This sequence joins TRBV30 and TRBJ1-6; no definite D call. V lost 0 bases, J lost 9 bases, and 12 bases lay in between. The CDR3 has 14 residues. The germline CDR1 and CDR2 sequences are GTSNPN and SVGIG (reference sequence).

The chain has TRBV24-1 and TRBJ1-5; D gene uncertain. V was trimmed by 4 bases and J by 6 bases, leaving 9 bases between them. Looked up from germline, CDR1 is KGHDR and CDR2 is SFDVKD. The CDR3 spans 13 residues. The CDR3 coding sequence is TGTGCCACCAGTGACCGTCAAGGTCAGCCCCAGCATTTT. This translates into CATSDRQGQPQHF.

This clonotype appeared a few times. This sequence joins TRBV2 and TRBJ1-1; 8 nucleotides agree with TRBD1. After removal of 6 bases from V and 2 bases from J, the junction contained 2 bases not matched to a gene. CDR1 is SNHLY and CDR2 is FYNNEI in the germline V gene. The length of the CDR3 is 13 residues. The CDR3 nucleotides read TGTGCCAGCAGGCCAGGGGGCAACACTGAAGCTTTCTTT. It yields the protein CASRPGGNTEAFF.

This clonotype turned up a few times. V and J are TRBV29-1 and TRBJ2-1; TRBD2 matches at 7 bases. Germline V gene sequence: CDR1 SQVTM, CDR2 ANQGSEA. The CDR3 has 16 amino acids. V dropped 1 base and J dropped 4; count of bases not matched to a gene: 10. CDR3: CSVEANPGLQYNEQFF. The CDR3 coding sequence is TGCAGCGTTGAAGCTAATCCGGGACTACAATACAATGAGCAGTTCTTC.